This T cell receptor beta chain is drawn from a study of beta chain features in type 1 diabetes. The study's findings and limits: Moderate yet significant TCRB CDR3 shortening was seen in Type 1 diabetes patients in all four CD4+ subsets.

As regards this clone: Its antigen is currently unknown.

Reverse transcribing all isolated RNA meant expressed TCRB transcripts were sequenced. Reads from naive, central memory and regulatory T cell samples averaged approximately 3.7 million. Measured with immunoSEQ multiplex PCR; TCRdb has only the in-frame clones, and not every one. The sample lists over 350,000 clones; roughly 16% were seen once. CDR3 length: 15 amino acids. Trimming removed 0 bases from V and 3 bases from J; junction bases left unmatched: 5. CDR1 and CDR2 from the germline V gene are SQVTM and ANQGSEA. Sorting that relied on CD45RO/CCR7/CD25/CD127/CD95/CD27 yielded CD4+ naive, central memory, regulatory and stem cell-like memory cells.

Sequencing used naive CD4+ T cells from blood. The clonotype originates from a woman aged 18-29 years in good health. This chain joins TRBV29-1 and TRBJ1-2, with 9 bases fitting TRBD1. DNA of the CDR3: TGCAGCGTTGAAGAAACACAGGGGGCTTACTATGGCTACACCTTC. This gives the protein CSVEETQGAYYGYTF.